This TCR beta chain was sequenced for a study of T-cell reconstitution after alpha-beta-depleted transplantation in children. Study findings and constraints: Newly produced T cells mostly accounted for T-cell counts and diversity one year post-transplant. Reportedly, alpha-beta T cells present about two months post-transplant originated from several hundred expanded clones of graft origin.

The CDR3 spans 13 residues. V lost 0 bases and J 0 bases, leaving 5 bases between the germline ends. Germline assignment: CDR1 GTSNPN and CDR2 SVGIG (reference sequence). The authors prepared the TCRbeta library with unique molecular identifiers. Using its own MiXCR run on the PCR reads, TCRdb lists one record per CDR3 protein. The sample shows under 850,000 distinct CDR3 sequences, roughly 14% of them seen only once. The table lists this clonotype with a few counts. What it binds is not known. The source is a girl aged 2-15 years with congenital amegakaryocytic thrombocytopenia, due to receive a stem cell transplant. The starting material was PBMCs, obtained before TCRalphabeta/CD19-depleted stem cell transplant. The chain recombines TRBV30 with TRBJ1-1; D remains ambiguous. CDR3 region: CAWSVSVNTEAFF. CDR3 nucleotides: TGTGCCTGGAGTGTTTCAGTGAACACTGAAGCTTTCTTT.